This T cell receptor (beta chain) was identified in a study of shared clonotypes between healthy human individuals. As handled by the study authors: For the immunoSEQ data, sequences were junction-only without quality scores, so filtering differed. The protocol was immunoSEQ multiplex PCR, while the TCRdb copy is restricted to in-frame clones and leaves out a portion. V and J calls and clone size are given by that table; D and trimming were obtained from the DNA. The profile shows some 1.5 million clones, roughly 96% of them singletons. Regarding the study as a whole: At large depth, rarefaction still showed sorted-subset sequencing to be incomplete.

Of note for this clone: Its antigen is undetermined.

The clonotype comes from a man aged 25-40 years in good health. The sequenced material came from naive CD4+ T cells sorted from blood. Subset indicated: CD45RA+ positively selected.

The CDR3 sequence is CASQGRVSTDTQYF. The CDR3 DNA reads as TGTGCCAGCCAGGGGCGGGTTAGCACAGATACGCAGTATTTT. The rearrangement joins TRBV5-6 to TRBJ2-3; a weak D match, TRBD1 (6 bases). V shed 7 bases and J shed 0 bases, with 12 bases lying between them. The CDR3 covers 14 residues. Per the germline V gene, CDR1 is SGHDT and CDR2 is YYEEEE.